The 28 T cell receptor beta chains listed next were all sequenced from one sample in a study of liver allograft versus peripheral blood T cells. Study-level background: T cell receptor repertoires in transplanted livers were compared with those in recipients' peripheral blood.

TCRdb reprocessed the reads via MiXCR and lists one record per CDR3 protein. The sample consists of fewer than 15,000 distinct CDR3 sequences, approximately 19% of them appearing once. Receptors originate from a human patient who had a liver transplant. Some T cells could come from the graft donor.

This clonotype is categorized as medium-sized (0.01 to 0.1%). The CDR3 spells CASSPPTGDGMNTEAFF. In DNA form, the CDR3 reads TGTGCCAGCTCACCCCCGACAGGGGATGGCATGAACACTGAAGCTTTCTTT. This chain joins TRBV18 and TRBJ1-1; 8 nucleotides agree with TRBD1. The V segment lost 3 bases and the J segment 0 bases; nucleotides outside the gene matches: 9. Germline assignment: CDR1 KGHSH and CDR2 LQKENI. The CDR3 is 17 amino acids. Combining the CDR3 with reference TRBV18 and TRBJ1-1 gives the whole variable domain NAGVMQNPRHLVRRRGQEARLRCSPMKGHSHVYWYRQLPEEGLKFMVYLQKENIIDESGMPKERFSAEFPKEGPSILRIQQVVRGDSAAYFCASSPPTGDGMNTEAFFGQGTRLTVV.

Regarding this clonotype: A far larger clone is one base from this, pointing to a likely read error. Lacking the conserved final phenylalanine or tryptophan, this CDR3 likely reflects a read error. The chain recombines TRBV5-4 with TRBJ2-7, with 10 bases identical to TRBD2. Looked up from germline, CDR1 is SGHNT and CDR2 is YYREEE (reference sequence). J gave up 3 bases and V 2 bases, and 5 bases lay outside the gene matches. The CDR3 sequence is 15 residues long. This chain's CDR3 is CASSLDASGGYEQYL. CDR3 nucleotides: TGTGCCAGCAGCTTAGATGCTAGCGGGGGCTACGAGCAGTACTTA.

This rearrangement joins TRBV11-3 to TRBJ2-3; 10 nucleotides align to TRBD1. V lost 4 bases, J lost 6 bases, and 7 bases stayed unmatched. This CDR3 spans 15 amino acids. Germline V gene lookup returns CDR1 SGHNT and CDR2 YENEEA. The chain's CDR3 is CASSSRGTGEDTQYF. For the CDR3, the DNA is TGTGCCAGCAGCTCTCGTGGGACAGGGGAGGATACGCAGTATTTT.

This clonotype was seen at least ten times. Here the CDR3 reads CASSLTGGFGYEQFF. CDR3 sequence (DNA): TGTGCCAGCAGCCTTACAGGGGGATTTGGCTATGAGCAGTTCTTC. The chain uses TRBV6-1 and TRBJ2-1; 8 positions match TRBD1. Germline CDR1 and CDR2: MNHNS and SASEGT. V lost 6 bases and J lost 8; bases outside the gene matches: 12. This CDR3 is built from 15 residues.

Ten or more counts support this clonotype. CDR3 protein: CASSEIMNTEAFF. The CDR3 DNA is TGTGCCAGCAGTGAGATCATGAACACTGAAGCTTTCTTT. The gene calls are TRBV7-9 and TRBJ1-1; D unresolved. From germline, CDR1 is SEHNR and CDR2 FQNEAQ (reference sequence). CDR3 length: 13 residues. Deletions cut 6 bases from V and 0 bases from J, with 8 bases between.

This chain links TRBV12-3 or TRBV12-4 with TRBJ1-1; no reliable D call. Deletions cut 1 base from V and 0 bases from J, with 3 bases between. The CDR3 has 13 amino acids. This chain's CDR3 is CASSLVLNTEAFF. In DNA, the CDR3 is TGTGCCAGCAGTTTAGTCCTGAACACTGAAGCTTTCTTT.

The chain links TRBV27 to TRBJ2-2; 9 bases agree with TRBD1. CDR3 length equals 16 residues. The ends lost 3 bases at V and 6 bases at J; junction bases unmatched: 8. The germline CDR1 and CDR2 sequences are MNHEY and SMNVEV (reference sequence). The CDR3 loop is CASSFPDRGFSGELFF. CDR3 nucleotides: TGTGCCAGCAGTTTCCCGGACAGGGGCTTCTCCGGGGAGCTGTTTTTT.

This clonotype is classed as medium-sized. The chain uses TRBV19 and TRBJ1-1; no firm D call. In germline, CDR1 is LNHDA, CDR2 SQIVND (reference sequence). This CDR3 has 13 residues. Trimming removed 0 bases at V and 5 bases at J, with 7 bases between. Here the CDR3 DNA reads TGTGCCAGTAGTATAGAAATCGAGACTGAAGCTTTCTTT. Protein product: CASSIEIETEAFF.

The genes are TRBV12-3 or TRBV12-4 and TRBJ1-5; TRBD1 matches at 8 bases. With 4 bases clipped from V and 8 bases from J, the junction kept 7 bases outside the gene matches. The CDR3 has 14 residues. The CDR3 nucleotides read TGTGCCAGCAGTTCGAACAGGGGGTGGGAGCCCCAGCATTTT. Encoded protein: CASSSNRGWEPQHF.

This clonotype was seen more than once but under ten times. The chain joins TRBV6-6 to TRBJ1-5; D is uncertain. The ends were cut back, 5 bases at V and 5 bases at J, with 4 bases in the middle. Germline V gene sequence: CDR1 MNHNY, CDR2 SVGAGI (reference sequence). This CDR3 has 11 amino acids. Here the CDR3 reads CASSIDQPQHF. The CDR3 bases are TGTGCCAGCAGTATAGATCAGCCCCAGCATTTT.

This clonotype was counted only a few times. V and J are TRBV5-4 and TRBJ2-7; 7 nucleotides match TRBD1. The CDR3 is 15 residues long. Germline CDR1 is SGHNT and CDR2 is YYREEE (reference sequence). Trimming took 2 bases from V and 5 from J; bases not matched to a gene: 10. For the CDR3, the DNA is TGTGCCAGCAGCTTTCGACAGGGTCTTTTAAACGAGCAGTACTTC. Amino acid sequence: CASSFRQGLLNEQYF.

This clonotype appeared a few times. CDR3 sequence: CASSPKTGAAFF. The CDR3 DNA reads TGTGCCAGCAGCCCGAAGACAGGGGCAGCTTTCTTT. The chain recombines TRBV5-6 with TRBJ1-1, with 8 nucleotides matching TRBD1. The V gene end was trimmed by 4 bases and the J gene end by 10 bases; junction bases not matched to a gene: 6. From germline, CDR1 is SGHDT and CDR2 YYEEEE. The CDR3 spans 12 residues.

This clonotype has just a few counts. This chain links TRBV11-3 with TRBJ2-5; 11 bases agree with TRBD1. V trimming: 2 bases; J trimming: 5 bases; junction bases outside the gene matches: 7. There are 16 residues in the CDR3. Germline V CDR1 and CDR2: SGHNT, YENEEA. CDR3 amino acids: CASSLSRTGGLETQYF. The CDR3 DNA is TGTGCCAGCAGCTTAAGTAGGACAGGGGGCTTGGAGACCCAGTACTTC. Drawing the rest from reference TRBV11-3 and TRBJ2-5, the complete variable domain is EAGVVQSPRYKIIEKKQPVAFWCNPISGHNTLYWYLQNLGQGPELLIRYENEEAVDDSQLPKDRFSAERLKGVDSTLKIQPAELGDSAVYLCASSLSRTGGLETQYFGPGTRLLVL.

By share, this clonotype ranks as medium-sized. The rearrangement uses TRBV18 and TRBJ2-1; 12 bases map to TRBD1. The CDR3 runs to 15 residues. The V gene end was trimmed by 6 bases and the J gene end by 8 bases; junction bases not matched to a gene: 8. Germline V CDR1 and CDR2: KGHSH, LQKENI. Written as DNA, the CDR3 is TGTGCCAGCTCCGGGACAGGGGGCAAAGGCTATGAGCAGTTCTTC. It codes for CASSGTGGKGYEQFF.

This clonotype was counted a single time. This chain links TRBV9 with TRBJ2-5, with 9 bases that match TRBD1. Trimming at V came to 3 bases and at J to 4 bases, leaving 4 bases not matched to a gene. The CDR3 totals 14 residues. CDR1 is SGDLS and CDR2 is YYNGEE in the germline V gene. The CDR3 nucleotides are TGTGCCAGCAGCGCCCGGACAGGGGTAGAGACCCAGTACTTC. Residues: CASSARTGVETQYF.

There are many counts of this clonotype. This chain connects TRBV13 to TRBJ2-7; TRBD2 agrees at 15 bases. V lost 4 bases, J lost 4 bases, and 5 bases stayed unmatched. This CDR3 spans 16 amino acids. Germline CDR1 reads PRHDT; CDR2 reads FYEKMQ (reference sequence). The chain's CDR3 is CASSSRTSGGVYEQYF. The CDR3 DNA follows: TGTGCCAGCAGCTCCCGGACTAGCGGGGGGGTATACGAGCAGTACTTC.

This clonotype was recorded at least ten times. The chain is built from TRBV6-5 and TRBJ2-7, with no clear D. The ends were cut back, 6 bases at V and 6 bases at J, with 15 bases in the middle. CDR3 length: 13 residues. Germline CDR1 is MNHEY and CDR2 is SVGAGI. Here the CDR3 DNA reads TGTGCCAGCAGCCCCCTAGGGTGGCGCGAGCAGTACTTC. Translating gives CASSPLGWREQYF.

In this sample, this clonotype turned up a few times. The chain uses TRBV2 and TRBJ2-7; possible D gene TRBD2, 6 bases. Deletions cut 3 bases from V and 3 bases from J, with 9 bases between. This CDR3 is 13 amino acids long. CDR1 SNHLY and CDR2 FYNNEI come from the germline V gene. Written as DNA, the CDR3 is TGTGCCAGCAGTGATGTGGGACTCTACGAGCAGTACTTC. This gives the protein CASSDVGLYEQYF. Full variable domain (rest looked up from reference TRBV2 and TRBJ2-7): EPEVTQTPSHQVTQMGQEVILRCVPISNHLYFYWYRQILGQKVEFLVSFYNNEISEKSEIFDDQFSVERPDGSNFTLKIRSTKLEDSAMYFCASSDVGLYEQYFGPGTRLTVT.

This clonotype is medium-sized. The chain employs TRBV10-3 and TRBJ2-1, with D perhaps TRBD1 (6 bases). This CDR3 spans 15 amino acids. Germline-derived CDR1 and CDR2 are ENHRY and SYGVKD. Deletions cut 6 bases from V and 3 bases from J, with 15 bases between. CDR3 sequence reads: CAIRGTSRDYNEQFF. DNA of the CDR3: TGTGCCATCAGAGGGACATCCCGCGACTACAATGAGCAGTTCTTC.

The J gene is TRBJ1-1, the V gene TRBV5-1, with D perhaps matching TRBD1 (5 bases). Germline CDR1 SGHRS, CDR2 YFSETQ. Trimming took off 4 bases at V and 2 bases at J, with 12 bases between the two ends. The CDR3 runs 14 residues. The CDR3 protein is CASSPNGGNTEAFF. The CDR3 coding sequence is TGCGCCAGCAGCCCAAACGGGGGAAACACTGAAGCTTTCTTT.

The sample holds a few counts of this clonotype. This rearrangement joins TRBV19 to TRBJ1-5; D is perhaps TRBD1 (5 bases). The ends were cut back, 4 bases at V and 3 bases at J, with 10 bases in the middle. The V gene's germline CDR1 is LNHDA and CDR2 SQIVND (reference sequence). This CDR3 has 14 amino acids. The CDR3 reads CASSRAGINQPQHF. The CDR3 DNA is TGTGCCAGTAGTAGGGCAGGGATCAATCAGCCCCAGCATTTT.

This clonotype was detected ten times or more. The chain uses TRBV19 and TRBJ2-5, with D maybe TRBD2 (6 bases). CDR3 length: 13 residues. The ends were cut back, 1 base at V and 5 bases at J, with 8 bases in the middle. Germline loops: CDR1 LNHDA, CDR2 SQIVND (reference sequence). DNA for the CDR3: TGTGCCAGTAGTATAGCGGGAGTGGAGACCCAGTACTTC. Residues: CASSIAGVETQYF.

The rearrangement joins TRBV7-9 to TRBJ1-5; D call uncertain. The CDR3 has 13 amino acids. Deletions cut 5 bases from V and 5 bases from J, with 10 bases between. Per germline, CDR1 SEHNR and CDR2 FQNEAQ (reference sequence). As DNA, the CDR3 is TGTGCCAGCAGCCTAGGACGGGATCAGCCCCAGCATTTT. It translates to CASSLGRDQPQHF.

This clonotype has at least ten counts. The chain links TRBV6-6 to TRBJ2-3; the D is unclear. V dropped 0 bases and J dropped 0 bases, with 13 bases sitting between them. The V gene's germline CDR1 is MNHNY and CDR2 SVGAGI (reference sequence). The length of the CDR3 is 17 residues. CDR3 DNA: TGTGCCAGCAGTTACTCGATGCAGCAAGTTAGCACAGATACGCAGTATTTT. Translation gives CASSYSMQQVSTDTQYF.

In this sample, this clonotype turned up once. The chain is built from TRBV11-2 and TRBJ2-4; 9 nucleotides line up with TRBD1. CDR3 length: 15 residues. V gave up 6 bases and J gave up 6 bases; unmatched junction bases: 9. In germline, CDR1 is SGHAT, CDR2 FQNNGV. As DNA, the CDR3 is TGTGCCAGCAGGCCTAACAGGGGGCGCAGAAACATTCAGTACTTC. Residues: CASRPNRGRRNIQYF.

This chain uses TRBV7-2 with TRBJ1-3; 9 positions match TRBD1. The length of the CDR3 is 16 residues. V shed 3 bases, J shed 2 bases, and the junction held 5 bases outside the gene matches. CDR1 is SGHTA, CDR2 FQGNSA, per germline. CDR3 loop: CASSFGDRVTGNTIYF. The CDR3, as DNA: TGTGCCAGCAGCTTTGGGGACAGGGTTACTGGAAACACCATATATTTT.

This clonotype was detected many times. The V gene is TRBV24-1, the J gene TRBJ2-3; D is undetermined. CDR1 and CDR2 from the germline V gene are KGHDR and SFDVKD. The CDR3 is made up of 14 amino acids. Trimming cost V 4 bases and J 2 bases, with 9 bases left between them. This CDR3 reads CATSESQHTDTQYF. DNA of the CDR3: TGTGCCACCAGTGAATCACAGCACACAGATACGCAGTATTTT.

This clonotype was recorded a few times. The J gene is TRBJ1-6, the V gene TRBV6-6; a weak D match, TRBD1 (6 bases). This CDR3 is 17 amino acids long. Germline loops: CDR1 MNHNY, CDR2 SVGAGI (reference sequence). Trimming left V 6 bases short and J 5 bases short, with 20 bases between. The CDR3 protein is CASSYGRGGLNNSPLHF. The CDR3 nucleotides are TGTGCCAGCAGCTACGGTAGGGGGGGGCTGAATAATTCACCCCTCCACTTT.